The 16 T cell receptor beta chains below come from one sample, sequenced in a study of Ad26.COV2.S vaccination and SARS-CoV-2 variants. Treatment of the sample: 15 to 20 received Ad26.COV2.S at low or high dose, single or two shots; about 5 received placebo; per-sample allocation not given. Samples analyzed were those drawn on day 63 after the first vaccine or placebo injection. Generated by immunoSEQ multiplex PCR, the TCRdb table keeps only in-frame clones and is missing some. The sample gives about 320,000 clones, just under 85% of which show up once; 2% to 2.5% is in the top ten. This specimen was peripheral blood, taken in a trial of Ad26.COV2.S vaccine versus placebo. These receptors all come from a person between 18 and 65 years old who received the Ad26.COV2.S COVID-19 vaccine or a placebo.

The chain uses TRBV5-5 and TRBJ1-2; D is unclear. The V end lost 0 bases, the J end lost 6 bases, and 12 bases lay between the germline ends. This CDR3 comprises 14 residues. Germline assignment: CDR1 SGHKS and CDR2 YYEKEE (reference sequence). CDR3 in DNA: TGTGCCAGCAGCTTGGAGGCGGCAAGTGATGGCTACACCTTC. Protein sequence: CASSLEAASDGYTF.

The chain has TRBV6-5 and TRBJ1-5; D is possibly TRBD1 (5 bases). The CDR3 covers 15 residues. The V gene lost 0 bases and the J gene lost 9 bases, with 15 bases spanning the gap. Germline V lookup: CDR1 MNHEY, CDR2 SVGAGI. The CDR3 DNA sequence: TGTGCCAGCAGTTACTCGATCGGGGGGGGATGGCCCCAGCATTTT. Residues: CASSYSIGGGWPQHF.

This clone was found once. V is TRBV27 and J is TRBJ1-2, with D perhaps TRBD1 (5 bases). The CDR3 is made up of 11 amino acids. V lost 8 bases and J 7 bases, leaving 11 bases between the germline ends. The germline CDR1 and CDR2 sequences are MNHEY and SMNVEV (reference sequence). This chain's CDR3 is CASGRRGGYTF. CDR3 nucleotide sequence: TGTGCCAGCGGACGGAGGGGTGGCTACACCTTC.

The chain carries TRBV5-1 and TRBJ2-7; 10 nucleotides match TRBD1. Unmatched junction bases numbered 7, after V lost 3 bases and J lost 4 bases. The CDR3 has 15 residues. Germline-derived CDR1 and CDR2 are SGHRS and YFSETQ. For the CDR3, the DNA is TGCGCCAGCAGCTCTCCGGGACAGGGGTATTACGAGCAGTACTTC. It specifies CASSSPGQGYYEQYF.

This chain links TRBV11-2 with TRBJ1-1, with D perhaps TRBD1 (5 bases). Germline CDR1 and CDR2: SGHAT and FQNNGV. V was trimmed by 1 base and J by 8 bases, leaving 14 bases between them. The CDR3 spans 14 residues. The CDR3 loop is CASSLVRGTDEAFF. The CDR3 bases are TGTGCCAGCAGCTTAGTAAGAGGGACGGACGAAGCTTTCTTT.

CDR3 loop: CASSPRDGHNFKLFF. CDR3 DNA: TGTGCCAGCAGTCCCCGGGACGGCCACAATTTTAAACTGTTTTTT. The chain has TRBV6-1 and TRBJ1-4; maybe TRBD1 (5 bases). The CDR3 sequence is 15 residues long. Germline CDR1 reads MNHNS; CDR2 reads SASEGT. V lost 5 bases, J lost 11 bases, and 21 bases lay in between.

The CDR3: CAISEKGQGFTGELFF. Written as DNA, the CDR3 is TGTGCCATCAGTGAAAAGGGACAGGGATTCACCGGGGAGCTGTTTTTT. V gene TRBV10-3 combines with J gene TRBJ2-2; 9 nucleotides match TRBD1. The CDR3 runs 16 residues. V was pared by 3 bases and J by 4 bases, with 6 bases of the junction left unmatched. Germline assignment: CDR1 ENHRY and CDR2 SYGVKD.

This chain connects TRBV7-9 to TRBJ1-1; unclear D gene. CDR1 SEHNR and CDR2 FQNEAQ come from the germline V gene (reference sequence). The CDR3 runs 13 residues. Trimming removed 1 base from V and 1 base from J, with 4 bases in between. The CDR3 region is CASSLVENTEAFF. CDR3 coding DNA: TGTGCCAGCAGCTTAGTGGAGAACACTGAAGCTTTCTTT.

In its sample, this clone was seen once. The chain is built from TRBV2 and TRBJ1-5; D is unresolved. In germline, CDR1 is SNHLY, CDR2 FYNNEI. CDR3 length: 13 amino acids. V was clipped by 2 bases and J by 4 bases, with 6 bases between them. CDR3 residues: CASSETLNQPQHF. DNA of the CDR3: TGTGCCAGCAGTGAAACCCTAAATCAGCCCCAGCATTTT.

CDR3 region: CASSLGDRGRAFF. CDR3 nucleotides: TGTGCCAGCAGCTTGGGGGACAGGGGTAGGGCTTTCTTT. The chain recombines TRBV5-4 with TRBJ1-1, with 10 bases fitting TRBD1. The germline gives CDR1 SGHNT, CDR2 YYREEE (reference sequence). V lost 0 bases, J lost 11 bases, and 4 bases stayed unmatched. The CDR3 covers 13 residues.

This clone was detected a few times. CDR3 DNA: TGTGCCAGCAGCTACCGCCTTCAACTCCGGACTAGCGGGGGTGTCGAGCAGTACTTC. It codes for CASSYRLQLRTSGGVEQYF. This chain joins TRBV7-2 and TRBJ2-7, with 13 bases aligning to TRBD2. The CDR3 covers 19 residues. Germline trimming cut 4 bases from V and 6 bases from J; bases unmatched to any gene: 18. CDR1 is SGHTA, CDR2 FQGNSA, per germline.

CDR3 nucleotides: TGTGCCAGTCTTTCAGAGGGGGACCCGCCCCAGCATTTT. Translating gives CASLSEGDPPQHF. This rearrangement joins TRBV28 to TRBJ1-5; maybe TRBD1 (6 bases). This CDR3 is 13 amino acids long. Trimming removed 9 bases at V and 9 bases at J, with 18 bases between. Germline V CDR1 and CDR2: MDHEN, SYDVKM.

The rearrangement uses TRBV28 and TRBJ1-2; D may be TRBD1 (5 bases). Germline assignment: CDR1 MDHEN and CDR2 SYDVKM. The V gene lost 2 bases and the J gene lost 7 bases, with 17 bases spanning the gap. This CDR3 has 15 amino acids. The CDR3 reads CASSLLSGREGGYTF. The CDR3 DNA follows: TGTGCCAGCAGTTTACTGTCGGGGCGCGAAGGTGGCTACACCTTC.

This clone was picked up a small number of times. The chain links TRBV6-5 to TRBJ1-1; D is uncertain. V was clipped by 8 bases and J by 3 bases, with 13 bases between them. Per germline, CDR1 MNHEY and CDR2 SVGAGI. This CDR3 spans 13 amino acids. The CDR3 DNA reads TGTGCCAGCGGCGTTACAGCGTACACTGAAGCTTTCTTT. Translated, it gives CASGVTAYTEAFF.

This rearrangement joins TRBV5-5 to TRBJ1-1, with 8 bases that match TRBD1. Germline-derived CDR1 and CDR2 are SGHKS and YYEKEE (reference sequence). Losses at the gene ends were 4 bases for V and 4 bases for J; bases not matched to a gene: 12. The CDR3 loop spans 16 amino acids. The CDR3 reads CASSVRTGTLGTEAFF. The DNA of the CDR3 is TGTGCCAGCAGCGTTAGGACAGGGACTCTTGGCACTGAAGCTTTCTTT. Combining the CDR3 with reference TRBV5-5 and TRBJ1-1 gives the whole variable domain DAGVTQSPTHLIKTRGQQVTLRCSPISGHKSVSWYQQVLGQGPQFIFQYYEKEERGRGNFPDRFSARQFPNYSSELNVNALLLGDSALYLCASSVRTGTLGTEAFFGQGTRLTVV.

This sequence joins TRBV19 and TRBJ2-5; 7 bases align to TRBD1. V trimming: 1 base; J trimming: 8 bases; junction bases outside the gene matches: 4. Germline V lookup: CDR1 LNHDA, CDR2 SQIVND (reference sequence). This CDR3 comprises 13 residues. CDR3 region: CASSIGQGVTQYF. In nucleotides, the CDR3 is TGTGCCAGTAGTATAGGACAGGGAGTAACCCAGTACTTC.